Following are 25 T cell receptor beta chains from one sample sequenced in a study of cytomegalovirus exposure and HLA in healthy donors. PCR amplification relied on 60 Vbeta primers (plus 13 Jbeta primers). Profiled with immunoSEQ multiplex PCR; TCRdb holds only in-frame clones, not every one. The data show around 170,000 clones, roughly 80% seen once. The sample comprised PBMCs. The receptors were gathered from a man aged 35-49 years in good health and CMV-seronegative.

The gene calls are TRBV18 and TRBJ2-2; a possible D gene is TRBD1 (5 bases). V gave up 6 bases and J gave up 4 bases, with 18 bases separating them. Germline loops: CDR1 KGHSH, CDR2 LQKENI. CDR3 length equals 16 residues. CDR3 coding DNA: TGTGCCAGCTCCCGATCCTGGGGCCCGAGCACCGGGGAGCTGTTTTTT. Translated, it gives CASSRSWGPSTGELFF. Full variable domain (rest looked up from reference TRBV18 and TRBJ2-2): NAGVMQNPRHLVRRRGQEARLRCSPMKGHSHVYWYRQLPEEGLKFMVYLQKENIIDESGMPKERFSAEFPKEGPSILRIQQVVRGDSAAYFCASSRSWGPSTGELFFGEGSRLTVL.

In its sample, this clone was seen once. The chain is built from TRBV29-1 and TRBJ2-7; D is possibly TRBD1 (6 bases). Per the germline V gene, CDR1 is SQVTM and CDR2 is ANQGSEA. V was clipped by 3 bases and J by 3 bases, with 12 bases between them. The CDR3 is 13 amino acids. The CDR3, as DNA: TGCAGCGTTGAGAGGACAGAGGGCTACGAGCAGTACTTC. This encodes CSVERTEGYEQYF.

The chain recombines TRBV5-1 with TRBJ1-6, with D possibly TRBD1 on 6 matching bases. This CDR3 has 15 residues. V lost 0 bases, J lost 6 bases, and 10 bases lay in between. The germline V gene has CDR1 SGHRS and CDR2 YFSETQ. The DNA for the CDR3 is TGCGCCAGCAGCTTGGGGCAGGGGCTTAATTCACCCCTCCACTTT. Translation gives CASSLGQGLNSPLHF.

V is TRBV28 and J is TRBJ2-1, with 7 nucleotides matching TRBD2. V shed 4 bases and J 2 bases; nucleotides not matched to a gene: 5. CDR1 is MDHEN and CDR2 is SYDVKM in the germline V gene. The CDR3 totals 15 residues. The CDR3 DNA reads TGTGCCAGCAGTTCCCGGGGGAGGGCCTACAATGAGCAGTTCTTC. Protein product: CASSSRGRAYNEQFF.

This rearrangement joins TRBV27 to TRBJ2-5; 9 bases line up with TRBD1. This CDR3 spans 14 amino acids. Trimming took 5 bases from V and 0 from J; bases not matched to a gene: 1. Germline V lookup: CDR1 MNHEY, CDR2 SMNVEV (reference sequence). CDR3 sequence (DNA): TGTGCCAGCAGTCGGGACAGGGACCAAGAGACCCAGTACTTC. Amino acids: CASSRDRDQETQYF.

The J gene is TRBJ2-7, the V gene TRBV10-1; the match to TRBD2 covers 11 bases. CDR1 is WNHNN, CDR2 SYGVQD, per germline (reference sequence). Trimming at V came to 0 bases and at J to 5 bases, leaving 6 bases not matched to a gene. The CDR3 runs 16 residues. CDR3 loop: CASSESLLAGADEQYF. In DNA, the CDR3 is TGCGCCAGCAGTGAGTCGCTACTAGCGGGGGCTGACGAGCAGTACTTC.

The sample holds a few counts of this clone. This sequence joins TRBV7-8 and TRBJ1-5, with 9 bases that match TRBD1. This CDR3 is 14 amino acids long. Trimming took 5 bases from V and 5 from J; bases not matched to a gene: 4. Germline CDR1 reads SGHVS; CDR2 reads FQNEAQ. The CDR3 here is CASSIRTGDQPQHF. The CDR3 nucleotides read TGTGCCAGCAGCATAAGGACAGGGGATCAGCCCCAGCATTTT.

V gene TRBV9 combines with J gene TRBJ1-1; no clear D. The CDR3 has 14 amino acids. Germline V gene sequence: CDR1 SGDLS, CDR2 YYNGEE. The ends were cut back, 4 bases at V and 0 bases at J, with 10 bases in the middle. CDR3 nucleotide sequence: TGTGCCAGCAGCCACCGACGGGTGAACACTGAAGCTTTCTTT. The encoded protein is CASSHRRVNTEAFF.

The chain carries TRBV11-2 and TRBJ2-7; 7 nucleotides align to TRBD1. Per the germline V gene, CDR1 is SGHAT and CDR2 is FQNNGV. Losses at the gene ends were 1 base for V and 1 base for J; bases not matched to a gene: 4. The CDR3 has 15 amino acids. In nucleotides, the CDR3 is TGTGCCAGCAGCTTAGGGCAGGGGGAGTCCTACGAGCAGTACTTC. It specifies CASSLGQGESYEQYF.

V is TRBV2 and J is TRBJ1-2; D is unresolved. V lost 2 bases and J lost 2, with 15 bases in between. The CDR3 extends over 16 amino acids. Germline assignment: CDR1 SNHLY and CDR2 FYNNEI. CDR3: CASSETRGTPNYGYTF. The CDR3 DNA reads TGTGCCAGCAGTGAAACCCGGGGTACGCCGAACTATGGCTACACCTTC.

The chain joins TRBV29-1 to TRBJ1-2; 12 nucleotides match TRBD1. Germline assignment: CDR1 SQVTM and CDR2 ANQGSEA. This CDR3 spans 17 amino acids. The V and J ends lost 3 bases and 0 bases, in that order; junction bases with no gene match: 8. CDR3 amino acids: CSVEDWGQGASNYGYTF. The CDR3 DNA follows: TGCAGCGTTGAGGACTGGGGACAGGGGGCTTCTAACTATGGCTACACCTTC.

The chain combines TRBV7-8 with TRBJ1-1; 7 bases line up with TRBD1. Trimming took 3 bases from V and 1 from J; bases not matched to a gene: 2. Germline V lookup: CDR1 SGHVS, CDR2 FQNEAQ. The CDR3 sequence is 14 residues long. The CDR3 nucleotides are TGTGCCAGCAGCTTGGGACAGAGGAACACTGAAGCTTTCTTT. Translated: CASSLGQRNTEAFF.

This chain connects TRBV5-4 to TRBJ2-3, with TRBD2 as a possible D gene (7 bases). The CDR3 runs 17 residues. V lost 1 base and J 1 base, leaving 16 bases between the germline ends. Germline assignment: CDR1 SGHNT and CDR2 YYREEE (reference sequence). This CDR3 is CASSLKGGGLGTDTQYF. The CDR3 bases are TGTGCCAGCAGCTTGAAGGGGGGGGGCCTAGGCACAGATACGCAGTATTTT.

Worth noting for this clone: One end of the junction fails to match germline, which may point to a read error. The CDR3 region has the DNA TGTGCCAGCAGTTCTACCTCCCACGAGCAGTACTTC. Translation gives CASSSTSHEQYF. The V call is TRBV27, the J call TRBJ2-7; D gene uncertain. Germline V CDR1 and CDR2: MNHEY, SMNVEV (reference sequence). The CDR3 totals 12 residues.

This chain connects TRBV4-3 to TRBJ1-1; TRBD1 is a possible D gene (6 bases). V was clipped by 0 bases and J by 6 bases, with 17 bases between them. Germline values: CDR1 LGHNA, CDR2 YSLEER. The CDR3 sequence is 16 residues long. Written as DNA, the CDR3 is TGCGCCAGCAGCCAAGATATAGCACAGGGTCCTTCTGAAGCTTTCTTT. This sequence encodes CASSQDIAQGPSEAFF.

V is TRBV29-1 and J is TRBJ2-7; the D gene is possibly TRBD1 (7 bases). Germline assignment: CDR1 SQVTM and CDR2 ANQGSEA. The CDR3 loop spans 13 amino acids. Trimming cost V 4 bases and J 4 bases, with 14 bases left between them. The CDR3 DNA reads as TGCAGCGTTGGAACAGGGGAGGCGTACGAGCAGTACTTC. Residues: CSVGTGEAYEQYF.

The rearrangement uses TRBV7-2 and TRBJ2-1; 10 bases fit TRBD2. This CDR3 has 15 residues. J gave up 8 bases and V 5 bases, and 9 bases lay outside the gene matches. Germline V gives CDR1 SGHTA, CDR2 FQGNSA. CDR3 loop: CASSPSRLAGDEQFF. The CDR3 DNA reads TGTGCCAGCAGCCCAAGCCGCCTAGCGGGAGATGAGCAGTTCTTC.

V usage is TRBV4-1 and J usage is TRBJ1-3; D might be TRBD1 (5 bases). V lost 1 base and J 0 bases, leaving 7 bases between the germline ends. This CDR3 has 15 amino acids. The germline V gene encodes CDR1 MGHRA and CDR2 YSYEKL. CDR3 amino acids: CASSQVRGSGNTIYF. CDR3 coding DNA: TGCGCCAGCAGCCAAGTTAGGGGCTCTGGAAACACCATATATTTT.

This rearrangement joins TRBV5-1 to TRBJ2-3, with TRBD2 matching over 13 bases. The CDR3 spans 16 residues. Germline CDR1 and CDR2: SGHRS and YFSETQ. Unmatched junction bases numbered 4, after V lost 3 bases and J lost 3 bases. The CDR3 nucleotides are TGCGCCAGCAGCTCCAGGACTAGCGGGAGAACAGATACGCAGTATTTT. Protein: CASSSRTSGRTDTQYF.

V and J are TRBV29-1 and TRBJ2-5, with 15 bases that match TRBD2. V was pared by 1 base and J by 4 bases, with 1 base of the junction left unmatched. The CDR3 length is 15 residues. Germline V CDR1 and CDR2: SQVTM, ANQGSEA. CDR3 sequence (DNA): TGCAGCGTTGAAGGGGGACTAGCGGGAGGAGAGACCCAGTACTTC. Amino acid sequence: CSVEGGLAGGETQYF.

CDR3 sequence reads: CASSEVSGHNEKLFF. CDR3 coding DNA: TGTGCCAGCAGTGAGGTGTCAGGCCATAATGAAAAACTGTTTTTT. This chain links TRBV6-1 with TRBJ1-4; D is undetermined. The CDR3 runs 15 residues. The germline V gene encodes CDR1 MNHNS and CDR2 SASEGT. Deletions cut 3 bases from V and 4 bases from J, with 12 bases between.

This chain's CDR3 is CASSVAAGGNTIYF. CDR3 bases: TGTGCCAGCAGCGTAGCCGCAGGGGGAAACACCATATATTTT. The rearrangement links TRBV9 to TRBJ1-3, with a weak D call TRBD1 (5 bases). V was cut by 0 bases and J by 4 bases, with 8 bases left in between. The CDR3 is 14 amino acids. CDR1 and CDR2 (germline): SGDLS, YYNGEE.

This clone was observed a handful of times. V usage is TRBV28 and J usage is TRBJ1-6; 7 positions match TRBD1. J was trimmed by 9 bases and V by 2 bases; bases with no gene match: 10. CDR1 MDHEN and CDR2 SYDVKM come from the germline V gene. The CDR3 runs 16 residues. The CDR3 region is CASSLGLQGPSSPLHF. In nucleotides, the CDR3 is TGTGCCAGCAGTTTAGGCCTACAGGGGCCCAGTTCACCCCTCCACTTT.

The V call is TRBV6-5, the J call TRBJ1-1, with 8 bases matching TRBD1. The J segment lost 0 bases and the V segment lost 4 bases, leaving 4 bases of the junction unmatched. The CDR3 runs 15 residues. Germline CDR1 is MNHEY and CDR2 is SVGAGI. The CDR3, as DNA: TGTGCCAGCAGTTCGGACAGGGTAATGAACACTGAAGCTTTCTTT. It translates to CASSSDRVMNTEAFF.

This clone turned up a few times. V is TRBV19 and J is TRBJ2-2; a possible D gene is TRBD2 (6 bases). Germline V gene sequence: CDR1 LNHDA, CDR2 SQIVND (reference sequence). Trimming cost V 6 bases and J 2 bases, with 13 bases left between them. There are 15 residues in the CDR3. The CDR3 spells CASRDRDLNTGELFF. CDR3 nucleotides: TGTGCCAGTAGGGACCGGGACTTAAACACCGGGGAGCTGTTTTTT.